A single sample is the source of the 19 T cell receptor beta chains below, sequenced in a study of control samples from healthy donors and cancer patients. Libraries were prepared by immunoSEQ multiplex PCR; TCRdb keeps only in-frame clonotypes and omits some of them. The sample contains more than 140,000 clones, 85% to 95% of which appear only once. The specimen was blood. Source of these receptors: a man aged 40-50 years in good health.

The gene calls are TRBV27 and TRBJ2-2; D remains ambiguous. The germline V and J ends were trimmed by 3 bases and 3 bases, with 17 bases remaining between them. Germline CDR1 MNHEY, CDR2 SMNVEV (reference sequence). This CDR3 region has 17 residues. CDR3 bases: TGTGCCAGCAGTTTGGTCCTTGGCAGGCCTTACACCGGGGAGCTGTTTTTT. It specifies CASSLVLGRPYTGELFF.

V and J are TRBV2 and TRBJ2-2; TRBD1 agrees at 7 bases. Unmatched junction bases numbered 5, after V lost 6 bases and J lost 4 bases. Germline V gene lookup returns CDR1 SNHLY and CDR2 FYNNEI. CDR3 length: 14 amino acids. The CDR3 spells CASRDRLITGELFF. CDR3 DNA: TGTGCCAGCAGGGACAGGCTTATCACCGGGGAGCTGTTTTTT.

The chain uses TRBV6-1 and TRBJ1-1; D call uncertain. The CDR3 loop spans 14 amino acids. Trimming took off 0 bases at V and 0 bases at J, with 5 bases between the two ends. CDR1 and CDR2 from the germline V gene are MNHNS and SASEGT. The CDR3 DNA reads TGTGCCAGCAGTGAAGCTAGGGTGAACACTGAAGCTTTCTTT. Protein sequence: CASSEARVNTEAFF.

The V call is TRBV19, the J call TRBJ2-3; 10 bases agree with TRBD1. Germline V gives CDR1 LNHDA, CDR2 SQIVND (reference sequence). V lost 1 base and J lost 6; bases outside the gene matches: 10. This CDR3 comprises 17 residues. The CDR3 is CASSIGWGTGDEDTQYF. CDR3 sequence (DNA): TGTGCCAGTAGTATAGGGTGGGGGACAGGGGACGAGGATACGCAGTATTTT.

This chain uses TRBV12-2 with TRBJ2-7. TRBV12-2 is a pseudogene locus. The CDR3 totals 14 residues. This CDR3 reads CASRLGCKTYEQYF. Written as DNA, the CDR3 is TGTGCAAGTCGCTTAGGGTGCAAGACCTACGAGCAGTACTTC.

The rearrangement links TRBV5-1 to TRBJ1-1; 8 bases map to TRBD1. The CDR3 is 13 residues long. V was pared by 4 bases and J by 5 bases, with 4 bases of the junction left unmatched. Germline V gene sequence: CDR1 SGHRS, CDR2 YFSETQ. The chain's CDR3 is CASSRDRLTEAFF. DNA of the CDR3: TGCGCCAGCAGCCGGGACAGGTTAACTGAAGCTTTCTTT. Full variable domain (rest looked up from reference TRBV5-1 and TRBJ1-1): KAGVTQTPRYLIKTRGQQVTLSCSPISGHRSVSWYQQTPGQGLQFLFEYFSETQRNKGNFPGRFSGRQFSNSRSEMNVSTLELGDSALYLCASSRDRLTEAFFGQGTRLTVV.

This chain uses TRBV5-6 with TRBJ1-2; D remains unclear. Per the germline V gene, CDR1 is SGHDT and CDR2 is YYEEEE. Trimming shortened V by 1 base and J by 7 bases, and 8 bases separated the two germline ends. This CDR3 comprises 12 residues. In DNA, the CDR3 is TGTGCCAGCAGCTTGCTGGTGAGTGGCTACACCTTC. It specifies CASSLLVSGYTF.

The chain joins TRBV29-1 to TRBJ2-1, with 8 bases matching TRBD1. V lost 6 bases and J lost 6; bases outside the gene matches: 10. In germline, CDR1 is SQVTM, CDR2 ANQGSEA. The CDR3 extends over 14 amino acids. The CDR3 loop is CSVQDRAYGNEQFF. The CDR3, as DNA: TGCAGCGTCCAGGACAGGGCCTACGGCAATGAGCAGTTCTTC.

The chain has TRBV19 and TRBJ2-1; D not certain. The CDR3 loop spans 15 amino acids. V dropped 6 bases and J dropped 6 bases, with 18 bases sitting between them. The germline CDR1 and CDR2 sequences are LNHDA and SQIVND (reference sequence). CDR3 sequence reads: CASRSRTSWSNEQFF. CDR3 DNA sequence: TGTGCCAGTAGGTCGAGGACCTCCTGGAGCAATGAGCAGTTCTTC.

In this sample, this clone turned up once. The CDR3 sequence is CASSKGDRGYEQYF. In DNA, the CDR3 is TGTGCCAGCAGCAAAGGAGACAGGGGTTACGAGCAGTACTTC. The V gene is TRBV21-1, the J gene TRBJ2-7; the D call TRBD1 from the table was never checked on the DNA. TRBV21-1 is marked as a pseudogene. The CDR3 loop spans 14 amino acids.

This clone was counted a few times. The rearrangement uses TRBV29-1 and TRBJ1-1, with no clear D. This CDR3 spans 11 amino acids. The germline V gene encodes CDR1 SQVTM and CDR2 ANQGSEA. V lost 3 bases and J lost 1, with 3 bases in between. CDR3 sequence: CSVERNTEAFF. For the CDR3, the DNA is TGCAGCGTTGAGAGGAACACTGAAGCTTTCTTT.

A single count supports this clone. The chain recombines TRBV28 with TRBJ1-1; D remains ambiguous. The CDR3 sequence is 12 residues long. The germline gives CDR1 MDHEN, CDR2 SYDVKM. The V gene lost 2 bases and the J gene lost 1 base, with 2 bases spanning the gap. Here the CDR3 reads CASSLTNTEAFF. The CDR3 DNA follows: TGTGCCAGCAGTTTAACGAACACTGAAGCTTTCTTT.

The genes are TRBV18 and TRBJ2-5; D tentatively reads TRBD1 or TRBD2 (5 bases each). Germline V lookup: CDR1 KGHSH, CDR2 LQKENI. CDR3 length: 15 residues. V lost 6 bases to trimming and J lost 4 bases, with 18 bases between them. In DNA form, the CDR3 reads TGTGCCAGCTCCCAAGGACCGGGACCCCGAGAGACCCAGTACTTC. Encoded protein: CASSQGPGPRETQYF.

This chain links TRBV27 with TRBJ1-5; TRBD1 agrees at 7 bases. The junction had 5 bases not matched to a gene; V was cut back by 4 bases and J by 2 bases. CDR3 size: 15 residues. Germline CDR1 reads MNHEY; CDR2 reads SMNVEV (reference sequence). CDR3 amino acids: CASSSEGAGNQPQHF. The CDR3 nucleotides are TGTGCCAGCAGTTCAGAGGGGGCCGGCAATCAGCCCCAGCATTTT.

The rearrangement uses TRBV30 and TRBJ1-5; D is undetermined. CDR3 length: 13 residues. V was cut by 0 bases and J by 4 bases, with 7 bases left in between. CDR1 and CDR2 from the germline V gene are GTSNPN and SVGIG (reference sequence). CDR3 nucleotide sequence: TGTGCCTGGAGTGTAAAGGGTAATCAGCCCCAGCATTTT. Translated, it gives CAWSVKGNQPQHF.

This clone appeared once. The CDR3 region is CASSQVPRRGTDTQYF. Here the CDR3 DNA reads TGTGCCAGCAGCCAAGTGCCGCGGAGGGGCACAGATACGCAGTATTTT. The J gene is TRBJ2-3, the V gene TRBV3-1 (or the pseudogene TRBV3-2); D may be TRBD2 (6 bases). Germline CDR1 reads LGHDT; CDR2 reads YNNKEL (reference sequence). The CDR3 runs to 16 residues. Deletions cut 1 base from V and 1 base from J, with 12 bases between.

This clone was counted a single time. J is TRBJ1-4 and V is TRBV29-1, with unresolved D. The CDR3 consists of 11 residues. Germline V lookup: CDR1 SQVTM, CDR2 ANQGSEA. V lost 7 bases to trimming and J lost 10 bases, with 13 bases between them. The CDR3 bases are TGCAGCGGCCTGACAAGCGGAAAACTGTTTTTT. Protein: CSGLTSGKLFF.

This clone was seen only once. V is TRBV12-3 or TRBV12-4 and J is TRBJ1-1; D is ambiguous. This CDR3 spans 13 amino acids. V lost 1 base and J lost 3, with 6 bases in between. CDR3 protein: CASSLDRYTEAFF. The CDR3 region has the DNA TGTGCCAGCAGTTTAGATAGGTACACTGAAGCTTTCTTT.

The rearrangement joins TRBV18 to TRBJ1-1, with D hard to call. V dropped 3 bases and J dropped 6 bases, with 11 bases sitting between them. This CDR3 has 13 amino acids. CDR1 is KGHSH, CDR2 LQKENI, per germline. CDR3 residues: CASSPITRSEAFF. The CDR3 bases are TGTGCCAGCTCACCCATCACCCGCTCTGAAGCTTTCTTT.